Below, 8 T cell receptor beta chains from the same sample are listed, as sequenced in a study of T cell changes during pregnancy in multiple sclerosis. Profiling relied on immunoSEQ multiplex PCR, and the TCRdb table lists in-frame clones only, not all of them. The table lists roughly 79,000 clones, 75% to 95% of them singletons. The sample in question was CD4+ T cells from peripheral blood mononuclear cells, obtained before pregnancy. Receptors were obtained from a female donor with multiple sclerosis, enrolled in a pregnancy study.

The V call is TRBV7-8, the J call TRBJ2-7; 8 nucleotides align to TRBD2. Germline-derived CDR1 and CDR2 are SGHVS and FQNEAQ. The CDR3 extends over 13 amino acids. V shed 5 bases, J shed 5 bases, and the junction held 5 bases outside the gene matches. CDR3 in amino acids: CASSPGGRDEQYF. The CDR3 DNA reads TGTGCCAGCAGCCCGGGAGGGAGAGACGAGCAGTACTTC.

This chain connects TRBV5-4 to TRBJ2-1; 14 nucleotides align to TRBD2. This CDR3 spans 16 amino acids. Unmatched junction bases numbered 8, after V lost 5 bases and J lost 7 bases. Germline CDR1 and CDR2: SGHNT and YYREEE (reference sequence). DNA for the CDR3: TGTGCCAGCAGTTCTGGGACTAGCGGGAGTTCGAATGAGCAGTTCTTC. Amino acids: CASSSGTSGSSNEQFF.

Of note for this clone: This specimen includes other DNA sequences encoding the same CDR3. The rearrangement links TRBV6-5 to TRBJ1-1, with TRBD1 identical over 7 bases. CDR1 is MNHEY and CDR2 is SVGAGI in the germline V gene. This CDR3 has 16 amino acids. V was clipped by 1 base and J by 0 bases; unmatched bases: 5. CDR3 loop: CASSYLTGPMNTEAFF. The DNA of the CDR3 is TGTGCCAGCAGTTACTTGACAGGGCCCATGAACACTGAAGCTTTCTTT.

The CDR3 DNA sequence: TGTGCCAGCAGTTACGTTCTAGCGGGACTCTACGAGCAGTACTTC. It specifies CASSYVLAGLYEQYF. The V call is TRBV6-5, the J call TRBJ2-7, with TRBD2 matching over 9 bases. The CDR3 consists of 15 residues. J was trimmed by 3 bases and V by 2 bases; bases with no gene match: 5. Germline CDR1 MNHEY, CDR2 SVGAGI.

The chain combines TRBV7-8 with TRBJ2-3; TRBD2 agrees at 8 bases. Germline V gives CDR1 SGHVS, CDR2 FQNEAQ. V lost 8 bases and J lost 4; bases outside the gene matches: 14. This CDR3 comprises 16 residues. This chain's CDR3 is CASRSSGGSSPDTQYF. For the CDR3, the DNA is TGTGCCAGCCGAAGTTCGGGGGGGAGTAGCCCAGATACGCAGTATTTT.

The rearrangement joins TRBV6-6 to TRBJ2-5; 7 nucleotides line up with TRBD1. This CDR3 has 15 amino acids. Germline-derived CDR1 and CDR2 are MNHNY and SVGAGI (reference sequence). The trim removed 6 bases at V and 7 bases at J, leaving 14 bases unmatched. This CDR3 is CASSTGTAGSGTQYF. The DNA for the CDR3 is TGTGCCAGCAGCACCGGGACAGCCGGGTCTGGGACCCAGTACTTC.

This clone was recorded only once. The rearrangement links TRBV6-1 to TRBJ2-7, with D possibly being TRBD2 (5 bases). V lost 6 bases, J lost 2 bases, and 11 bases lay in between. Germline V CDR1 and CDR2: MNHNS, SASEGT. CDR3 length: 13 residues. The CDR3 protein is CASRPSGTYEQYF. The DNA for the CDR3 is TGTGCCAGCAGACCGTCCGGGACCTACGAGCAGTACTTC.

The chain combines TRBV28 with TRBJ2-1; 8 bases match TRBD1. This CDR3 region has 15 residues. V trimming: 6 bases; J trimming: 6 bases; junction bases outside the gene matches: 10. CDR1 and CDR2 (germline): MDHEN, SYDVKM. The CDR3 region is CASSVAPGQANEQFF. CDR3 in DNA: TGTGCCAGCAGCGTAGCCCCGGGACAGGCCAATGAGCAGTTCTTC.